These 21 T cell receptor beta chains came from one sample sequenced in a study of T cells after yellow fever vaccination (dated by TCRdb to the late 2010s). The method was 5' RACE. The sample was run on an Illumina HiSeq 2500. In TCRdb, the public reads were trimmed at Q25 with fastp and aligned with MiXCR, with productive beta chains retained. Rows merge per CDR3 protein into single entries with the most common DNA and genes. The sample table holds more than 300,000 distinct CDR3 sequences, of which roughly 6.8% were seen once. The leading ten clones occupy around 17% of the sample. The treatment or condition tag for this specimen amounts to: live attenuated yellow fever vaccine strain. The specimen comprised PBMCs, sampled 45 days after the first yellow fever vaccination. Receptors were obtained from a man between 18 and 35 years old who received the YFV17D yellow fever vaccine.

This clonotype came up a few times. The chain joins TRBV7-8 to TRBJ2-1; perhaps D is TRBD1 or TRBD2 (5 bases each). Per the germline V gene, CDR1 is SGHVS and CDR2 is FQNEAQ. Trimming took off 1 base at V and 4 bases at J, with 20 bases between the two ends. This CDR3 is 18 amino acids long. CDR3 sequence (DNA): TGTGCCAGCAGCTTAGTCCTCGGGGCGGACCTTTATTACAATGAGCAGTTCTTC. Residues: CASSLVLGADLYYNEQFF. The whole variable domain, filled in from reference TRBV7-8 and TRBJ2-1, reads GAGVSQSPRYKVAKRGQDVALRCDPISGHVSLFWYQQALGQGPEFLTYFQNEAQLDKSGLPSDRFFAERPEGSVSTLKIQRTQQEDSAVYLCASSLVLGADLYYNEQFFGPGTRLTVL.

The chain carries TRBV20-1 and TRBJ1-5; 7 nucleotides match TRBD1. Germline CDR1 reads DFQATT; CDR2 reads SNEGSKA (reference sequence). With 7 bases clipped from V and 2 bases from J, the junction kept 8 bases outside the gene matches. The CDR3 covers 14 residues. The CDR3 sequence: CSGLTGSGNQPQHF. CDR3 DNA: TGCAGTGGCCTGACAGGGTCGGGCAATCAGCCCCAGCATTTT.

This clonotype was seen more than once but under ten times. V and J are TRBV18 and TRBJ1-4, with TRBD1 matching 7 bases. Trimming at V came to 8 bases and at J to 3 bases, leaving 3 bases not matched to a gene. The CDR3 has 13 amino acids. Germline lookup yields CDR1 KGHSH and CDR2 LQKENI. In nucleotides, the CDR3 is TGTGCCAGCCATACAGGGGCTAATGAAAAACTGTTTTTT. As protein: CASHTGANEKLFF. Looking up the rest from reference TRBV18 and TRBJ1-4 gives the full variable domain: NAGVMQNPRHLVRRRGQEARLRCSPMKGHSHVYWYRQLPEEGLKFMVYLQKENIIDESGMPKERFSAEFPKEGPSILRIQQVVRGDSAAYFCASHTGANEKLFFGSGTQLSVL.

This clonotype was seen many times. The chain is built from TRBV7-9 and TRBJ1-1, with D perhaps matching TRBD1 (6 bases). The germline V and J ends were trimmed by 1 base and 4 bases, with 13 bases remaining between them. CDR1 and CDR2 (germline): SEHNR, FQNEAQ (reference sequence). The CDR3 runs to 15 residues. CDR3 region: CASSLVDEGGTEAFF. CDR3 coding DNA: TGTGCCAGCAGCTTAGTCGATGAAGGGGGCACTGAAGCTTTCTTT.

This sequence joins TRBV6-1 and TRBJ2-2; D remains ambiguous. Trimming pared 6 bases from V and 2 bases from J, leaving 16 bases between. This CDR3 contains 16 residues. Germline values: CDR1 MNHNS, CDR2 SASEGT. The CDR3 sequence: CASSLWPGINTGELFF. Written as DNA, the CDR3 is TGTGCCAGCAGCCTATGGCCAGGCATCAACACCGGGGAGCTGTTTTTT.

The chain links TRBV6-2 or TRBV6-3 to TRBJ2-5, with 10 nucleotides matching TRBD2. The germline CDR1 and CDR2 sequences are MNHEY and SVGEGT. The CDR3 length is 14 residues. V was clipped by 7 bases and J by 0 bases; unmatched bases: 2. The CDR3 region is CASILAGYQETQYF. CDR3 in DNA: TGTGCCAGCATACTAGCGGGGTACCAAGAGACCCAGTACTTC.

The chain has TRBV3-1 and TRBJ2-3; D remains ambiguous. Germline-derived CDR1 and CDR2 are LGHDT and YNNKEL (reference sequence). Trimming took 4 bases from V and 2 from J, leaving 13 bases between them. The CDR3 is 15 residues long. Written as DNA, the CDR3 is TGTGCCAGCAGCCGAAATCTGTTAAACACAGATACGCAGTATTTT. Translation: CASSRNLLNTDTQYF.

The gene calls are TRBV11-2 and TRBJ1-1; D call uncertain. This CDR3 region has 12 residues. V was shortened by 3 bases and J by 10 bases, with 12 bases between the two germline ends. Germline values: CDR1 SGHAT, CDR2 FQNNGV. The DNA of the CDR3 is TGTGCCAGCAGCTTGGAAAGGGCTCGAGCTTTCTTT. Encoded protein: CASSLERARAFF.

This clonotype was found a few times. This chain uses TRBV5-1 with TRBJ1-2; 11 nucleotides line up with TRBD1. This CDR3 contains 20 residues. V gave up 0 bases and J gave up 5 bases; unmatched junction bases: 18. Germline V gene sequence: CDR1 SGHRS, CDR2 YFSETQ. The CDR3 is CASSLGRRRVGQGAEYGYTF. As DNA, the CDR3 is TGCGCCAGCAGCTTGGGCCGGCGGCGCGTCGGACAGGGGGCGGAATATGGCTACACCTTC. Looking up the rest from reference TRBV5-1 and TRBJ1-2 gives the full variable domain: KAGVTQTPRYLIKTRGQQVTLSCSPISGHRSVSWYQQTPGQGLQFLFEYFSETQRNKGNFPGRFSGRQFSNSRSEMNVSTLELGDSALYLCASSLGRRRVGQGAEYGYTFGSGTRLTVV.

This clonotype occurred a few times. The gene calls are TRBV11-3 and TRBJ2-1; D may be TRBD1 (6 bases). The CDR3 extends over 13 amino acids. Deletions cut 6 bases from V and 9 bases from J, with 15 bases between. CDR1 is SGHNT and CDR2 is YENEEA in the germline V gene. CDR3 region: CASSDSWGREQFF. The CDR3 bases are TGTGCCAGCAGTGATTCCTGGGGGCGTGAGCAGTTCTTC.

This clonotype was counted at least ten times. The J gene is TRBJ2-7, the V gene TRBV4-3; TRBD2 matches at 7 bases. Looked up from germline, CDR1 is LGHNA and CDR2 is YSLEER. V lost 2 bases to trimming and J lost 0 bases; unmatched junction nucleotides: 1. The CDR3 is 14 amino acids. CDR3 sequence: CASSQSGVSYEQYF. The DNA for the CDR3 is TGCGCCAGCAGCCAAAGCGGGGTCTCCTACGAGCAGTACTTC.

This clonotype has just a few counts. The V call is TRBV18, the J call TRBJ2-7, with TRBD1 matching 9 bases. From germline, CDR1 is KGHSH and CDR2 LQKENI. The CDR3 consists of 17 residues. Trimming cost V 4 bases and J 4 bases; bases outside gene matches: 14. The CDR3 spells CASSLITSGTGLYEQYF. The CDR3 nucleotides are TGTGCCAGCTCACTAATCACATCCGGGACAGGGCTATACGAGCAGTACTTC.

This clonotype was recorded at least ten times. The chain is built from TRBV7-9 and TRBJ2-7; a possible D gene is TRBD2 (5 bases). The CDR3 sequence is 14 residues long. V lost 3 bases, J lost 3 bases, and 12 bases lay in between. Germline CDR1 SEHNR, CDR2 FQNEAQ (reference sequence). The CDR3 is CASSFLGGGYEQYF. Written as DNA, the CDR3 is TGTGCCAGCAGCTTTCTCGGTGGAGGCTACGAGCAGTACTTC.

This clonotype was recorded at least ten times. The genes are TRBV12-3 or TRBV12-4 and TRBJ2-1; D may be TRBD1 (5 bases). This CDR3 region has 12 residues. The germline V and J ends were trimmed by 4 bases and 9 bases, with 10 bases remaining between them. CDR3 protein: CASSSGFGEQFF. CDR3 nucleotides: TGTGCCAGCAGTTCAGGGTTCGGTGAGCAGTTCTTC.

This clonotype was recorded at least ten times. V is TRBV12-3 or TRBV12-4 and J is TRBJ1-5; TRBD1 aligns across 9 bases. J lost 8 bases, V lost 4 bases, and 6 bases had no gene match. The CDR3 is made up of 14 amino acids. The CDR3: CASSSTGGEEPQHF. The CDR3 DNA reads TGTGCCAGCAGTTCCACAGGGGGCGAAGAGCCCCAGCATTTT.

CDR3 in amino acids: CASTPRAGQQPQHF. CDR3 sequence (DNA): TGTGCCAGCACCCCTCGAGCAGGGCAACAGCCCCAGCATTTT. V is TRBV12-3 or TRBV12-4 and J is TRBJ1-5, with D possibly matching TRBD1 (5 bases). CDR3 length: 14 residues. Trimming pared 7 bases from V and 7 bases from J, leaving 17 bases between.

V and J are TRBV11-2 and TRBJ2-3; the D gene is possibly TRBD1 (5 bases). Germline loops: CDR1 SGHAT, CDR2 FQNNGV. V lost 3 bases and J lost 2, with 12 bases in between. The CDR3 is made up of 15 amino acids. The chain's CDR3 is CASSLHRPNTDTQYF. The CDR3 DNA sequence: TGTGCCAGCAGCTTGCACAGGCCCAACACAGATACGCAGTATTTT.

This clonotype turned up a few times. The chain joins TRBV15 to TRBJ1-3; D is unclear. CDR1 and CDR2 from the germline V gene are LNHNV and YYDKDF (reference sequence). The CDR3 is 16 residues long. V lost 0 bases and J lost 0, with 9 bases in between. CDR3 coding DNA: TGTGCCACCAGCAGAGATTTTGGGGTCTCTGGAAACACCATATATTTT. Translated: CATSRDFGVSGNTIYF. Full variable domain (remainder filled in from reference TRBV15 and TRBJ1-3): DAMVIQNPRYQVTQFGKPVTLSCSQTLNHNVMYWYQQKSSQAPKLLFHYYDKDFNNEADTPDNFQSRRPNTSFCFLDIRSPGLGDTAMYLCATSRDFGVSGNTIYFGEGSWLTVV.

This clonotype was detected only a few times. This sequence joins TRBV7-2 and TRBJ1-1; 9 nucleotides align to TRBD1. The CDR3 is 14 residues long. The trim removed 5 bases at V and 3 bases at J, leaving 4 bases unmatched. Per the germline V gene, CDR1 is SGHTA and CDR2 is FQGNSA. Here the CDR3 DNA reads TGTGCCAGCAGCCCAGACAGGGGGTACACTGAAGCTTTCTTT. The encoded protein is CASSPDRGYTEAFF.

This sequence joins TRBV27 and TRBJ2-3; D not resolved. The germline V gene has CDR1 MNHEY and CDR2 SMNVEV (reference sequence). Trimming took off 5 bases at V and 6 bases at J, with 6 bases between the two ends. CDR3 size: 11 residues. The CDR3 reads CASSQQDTQYF. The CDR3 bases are TGTGCCAGCAGTCAACAGGATACGCAGTATTTT.

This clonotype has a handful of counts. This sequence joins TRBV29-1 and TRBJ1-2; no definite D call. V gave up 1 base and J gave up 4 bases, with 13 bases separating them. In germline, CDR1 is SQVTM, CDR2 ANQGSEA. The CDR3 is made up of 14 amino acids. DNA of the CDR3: TGCAGCGTTGAAGCCGAGAACGCAGGCTATGGCTACACCTTC. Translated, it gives CSVEAENAGYGYTF.